This T cell receptor beta chain was recorded in a study of T cell responses to AZD1222 COVID-19 vaccine. Study results and caveats: Scientists sampled the repertoires only once the peak T cell response had passed. Among the donors, most were white British and more were female, and clonal diversity was possibly underestimated. In the spike-specific TCR repertoire, nearly half reportedly target unmutated variant regions.

CDR3 size: 16 residues. V shed 5 bases, J shed 7 bases, and the junction held 16 bases outside the gene matches. The V gene's germline CDR1 is MNHEY and CDR2 SMNVEV (reference sequence). TCRdb keeps only in-frame clones here, not all; method: immunoSEQ multiplex PCR. Counted here are about 130,000 clones, about 91% occurring once; the ten biggest clones make up 1.5% to 2%. As to this clone: Its antigen remains unidentified.

The chain employs TRBV27 and TRBJ2-7; 8 positions agree with TRBD2. The sample was peripheral blood, taken on day 0 of AZD1222 vaccination. This clonotype was obtained from an adult in good health. The CDR3 bases are TGTGCCAGCAGTCCCCGGGGGGGGACAACCTTGGGAGAGCAGTACTTC. Translated, it gives CASSPRGGTTLGEQYF.